What follows are 18 T cell receptor beta chains derived from one specimen sequenced in a study of T cell responses to AZD1222 COVID-19 vaccine. Libraries were prepared by immunoSEQ multiplex PCR; TCRdb keeps only in-frame clonotypes and omits some of them. The data contain 100,000 to 150,000 clones, about 86% of them singletons. This sample comprised peripheral blood, obtained on day 0 of AZD1222 vaccination. The receptors were sampled from an adult in good health.

The chain uses TRBV5-1 and TRBJ1-4; D is uncertain. CDR3 size: 15 residues. Germline V CDR1 and CDR2: SGHRS, YFSETQ. The germline V and J ends were trimmed by 2 bases and 3 bases, with 11 bases remaining between them. For the CDR3, the DNA is TGCGCCAGCAGCTTCTCCCCTGGGGCTAATGAAAAACTGTTTTTT. Its translation is CASSFSPGANEKLFF.

The table lists this clone with a few counts. Here the CDR3 reads CASSLGTGDDEQYF. Written as DNA, the CDR3 is TGCGCCAGCAGCCTCGGGACAGGGGACGACGAGCAGTACTTC. This sequence joins TRBV5-1 and TRBJ2-7; 10 bases agree with TRBD1. Germline V gives CDR1 SGHRS, CDR2 YFSETQ. The CDR3 is 14 residues long. Unmatched junction bases numbered 6, after V lost 4 bases and J lost 5 bases.

This clone is a singleton in its sample. The chain couples TRBV5-1 to TRBJ1-2, with 9 bases matching TRBD1. Germline V CDR1 and CDR2: SGHRS, YFSETQ. V trimming: 2 bases; J trimming: 4 bases; junction bases outside the gene matches: 3. The CDR3 length is 14 residues. CDR3 in amino acids: CASSFTGGSYGYTF. The CDR3 DNA reads as TGCGCCAGCAGCTTTACAGGGGGCTCCTATGGCTACACCTTC.

The chain uses TRBV5-1 and TRBJ1-1, with 9 positions matching TRBD1. The CDR3 is 14 residues long. Germline-derived CDR1 and CDR2 are SGHRS and YFSETQ. V lost 4 bases and J lost 7; bases outside the gene matches: 8. This CDR3 reads CASSGLQGALEAFF. For the CDR3, the DNA is TGCGCCAGCAGCGGCTTACAGGGGGCCCTTGAAGCTTTCTTT.

V is TRBV6-6 and J is TRBJ1-2; possible D gene TRBD1, 5 bases. The ends were cut back, 6 bases at V and 4 bases at J, with 15 bases in the middle. Germline values: CDR1 MNHNY, CDR2 SVGAGI (reference sequence). There are 14 residues in the CDR3. The CDR3 spells CASSSSRGGYGYTF. Written as DNA, the CDR3 is TGTGCCAGCAGCTCCTCGCGGGGGGGCTATGGCTACACCTTC.

V is TRBV15 and J is TRBJ2-1; 8 bases are a match to TRBD1. Germline CDR1 LNHNV, CDR2 YYDKDF (reference sequence). The CDR3 extends over 15 amino acids. With V trimmed by 0 bases and J by 2 bases, 0 bases remained unmatched. CDR3 coding DNA: TGTGCCACCAGCAGAGAACAGGGGGCCTACAATGAGCAGTTCTTC. Protein sequence: CATSREQGAYNEQFF.

This clone was found once. A read error may produce the germline difference seen at one junction end. The gene calls are TRBV10-3 and TRBJ1-1; weak D call: TRBD1 (5 bases). The length of the CDR3 is 12 residues. The germline gives CDR1 ENHRY, CDR2 SYGVKD. CDR3 sequence (DNA): TGTGCCGTCAGGGACCCGAACACTGAAGCTTTCTTT. It is translated as CAVRDPNTEAFF.

CDR3 nucleotides: TGTGCTTGGTATGGAGGGGCCGATACGCAGTATTTT. Translating gives CAWYGGADTQYF. The gene calls are TRBV28 and TRBJ2-3; maybe TRBD2 (6 bases). Germline-derived CDR1 and CDR2 are MDHEN and SYDVKM. The CDR3 consists of 12 residues.

The V call is TRBV7-8, the J call TRBJ2-3; D possibly corresponds to TRBD2 (7 bases). Trimming left V 2 bases short and J 4 bases short, with 13 bases between. Looked up from germline, CDR1 is SGHVS and CDR2 is FQNEAQ. The CDR3 has 15 amino acids. This chain's CDR3 is CASSLKGRGADTQYF. CDR3 nucleotide sequence: TGTGCCAGCAGCTTAAAGGGGAGGGGGGCAGATACGCAGTATTTT.

This clone was seen a handful of times. The rearrangement uses TRBV7-8 and TRBJ2-5; 10 bases align to TRBD2. V lost 4 bases, J lost 3 bases, and 14 bases stayed unmatched. Germline V gives CDR1 SGHVS, CDR2 FQNEAQ. This CDR3 comprises 18 residues. The CDR3 sequence is CASSSTGGSSGRKETQYF. The CDR3 DNA reads as TGTGCCAGCAGCTCAACAGGGGGGAGTAGCGGGAGGAAAGAGACCCAGTACTTC.

The chain has TRBV7-9 and TRBJ2-5, with D maybe TRBD2 (5 bases). The CDR3 totals 15 residues. V was trimmed by 3 bases and J by 1 base, leaving 12 bases between them. Germline CDR1 and CDR2: SEHNR and FQNEAQ (reference sequence). This CDR3 is CASSFRRGFQETQYF. In DNA, the CDR3 is TGTGCCAGCAGCTTTCGCCGGGGTTTCCAAGAGACCCAGTACTTC.

The chain carries TRBV28 and TRBJ1-1; D is unclear. The CDR3 extends over 16 amino acids. V gave up 3 bases and J gave up 3 bases, with 17 bases separating them. CDR1 and CDR2 from the germline V gene are MDHEN and SYDVKM. This chain's CDR3 is CASSLSSGQKYTEAFF. CDR3 sequence (DNA): TGTGCCAGCAGTTTGTCCTCCGGGCAGAAGTACACTGAAGCTTTCTTT.

The chain couples TRBV5-5 to TRBJ2-5, with a tentative D call TRBD2 (5 bases). This CDR3 contains 14 residues. Germline loops: CDR1 SGHKS, CDR2 YYEKEE (reference sequence). V lost 0 bases, J lost 3 bases, and 9 bases lay in between. The CDR3: CASSLGTLKETQYF. The CDR3 DNA is TGTGCCAGCAGCTTGGGGACTCTTAAAGAGACCCAGTACTTC.

This clone was found many times. The rearrangement joins TRBV7-3 to TRBJ2-3, with a weak D call TRBD1 (6 bases). Germline CDR1 and CDR2: SGHTA and FQGTGA. V lost 5 bases to trimming and J lost 7 bases, with 10 bases between them. This CDR3 has 12 amino acids. The CDR3, as DNA: TGTGCCAGCAGCCAGGACAGTAATACGCAGTATTTT. The encoded protein is CASSQDSNTQYF.

This clone came up once. V usage is TRBV5-1 and J usage is TRBJ2-1; D is undetermined. Germline assignment: CDR1 SGHRS and CDR2 YFSETQ. The ends were cut back, 4 bases at V and 10 bases at J, with 21 bases in the middle. This CDR3 region has 15 residues. The CDR3 protein is CASSPGQETGREQFF. The DNA of the CDR3 is TGCGCCAGCAGCCCAGGTCAGGAGACTGGTCGGGAGCAGTTCTTC.

This rearrangement joins TRBV18 to TRBJ2-7; the D is unclear. Germline V gene sequence: CDR1 KGHSH, CDR2 LQKENI. V dropped 0 bases and J dropped 6 bases, with 12 bases sitting between them. The CDR3 has 14 amino acids. Here the CDR3 DNA reads TGTGCCAGCTCACCACCCACAGAGTACACCGAGCAGTACTTC. This encodes CASSPPTEYTEQYF.

This clone has just a few counts. The chain links TRBV7-2 to TRBJ2-6; no reliable D call. Germline lookup yields CDR1 SGHTA and CDR2 FQGNSA. The CDR3 loop spans 20 amino acids. Trimming removed 0 bases at V and 0 bases at J, with 18 bases between. The CDR3 DNA reads TGTGCCAGCAGCTTAGCGCTGTACAGAACCCGACCCTCTGGGGCCAACGTCCTGACTTTC. Translation gives CASSLALYRTRPSGANVLTF.

The rearrangement joins TRBV12-3 or TRBV12-4 to TRBJ1-1; D uncertain. V was cut by 5 bases and J by 1 base, with 2 bases left in between. This CDR3 region has 11 residues. CDR3 sequence reads: CASSRNTEAFF. DNA of the CDR3: TGTGCCAGCAGTCGGAACACTGAAGCTTTCTTT.